A single sample is the source of the 6 T cell receptor beta chains below, sequenced in a study of cytomegalovirus exposure and HLA in healthy donors. Researchers ran the PCR with 60 Vbeta and 13 Jbeta primers. Sequenced by immunoSEQ multiplex PCR; TCRdb stores in-frame clones only, minus some. The sample shows some 130,000 clones, and 1.5% to 1.7% sits with its ten largest clones. Sequenced sample: PBMCs. The receptors were gathered from a woman aged 40-49 years in good health and CMV-seronegative.

This chain joins TRBV7-9 and TRBJ1-1; unclear D gene. CDR1 is SEHNR and CDR2 is FQNEAQ in the germline V gene (reference sequence). This CDR3 is built from 12 residues. Trimming removed 5 bases from V and 8 bases from J, with 12 bases in between. CDR3 region: CASSPRTGEAFF. DNA for the CDR3: TGTGCCAGCAGCCCAAGGACGGGGGAAGCTTTCTTT.

The gene calls are TRBV5-1 and TRBJ1-1; no clear D gene. CDR3 length: 14 residues. The ends were cut back, 2 bases at V and 2 bases at J, with 10 bases in the middle. Germline CDR1 SGHRS, CDR2 YFSETQ. The CDR3 protein is CASSLSGSNTEAFF. CDR3 DNA sequence: TGCGCCAGCAGCTTATCAGGAAGTAACACTGAAGCTTTCTTT.

The V gene is TRBV28, the J gene TRBJ1-6; D might be TRBD1 (6 bases). Trimming removed 6 bases at V and 5 bases at J, with 14 bases between. The CDR3 is 15 amino acids. The germline V gene has CDR1 MDHEN and CDR2 SYDVKM. This chain's CDR3 is CASSRTGQNNSPLHF. The DNA for the CDR3 is TGTGCCAGCAGCCGCACGGGACAAAATAATTCACCCCTCCACTTT.

The chain employs TRBV4-3 and TRBJ1-1; D is ambiguous. This CDR3 has 14 residues. Trimming left V 5 bases short and J 1 base short, with 11 bases between. Germline V gene sequence: CDR1 LGHNA, CDR2 YSLEER. This CDR3 is CASSSDIQNTEAFF. The CDR3 DNA is TGCGCCAGCAGCAGTGACATCCAGAACACTGAAGCTTTCTTT.

This rearrangement joins TRBV10-3 to TRBJ2-2, with TRBD1 as a possible D gene (5 bases). This CDR3 has 14 residues. Trimming took off 10 bases at V and 4 bases at J, with 16 bases between the two ends. Germline V lookup: CDR1 ENHRY, CDR2 SYGVKD. The CDR3 DNA is TGTGCCACGGCCGAACAGGTGGGCACCGGGGAGCTGTTTTTT. It specifies CATAEQVGTGELFF.

The chain is built from TRBV7-2 and TRBJ2-3; D is perhaps TRBD2 (6 bases). V shed 1 base and J shed 9 bases, with 11 bases lying between them. This CDR3 has 13 amino acids. The germline V gene encodes CDR1 SGHTA and CDR2 FQGNSA. The CDR3 DNA reads as TGTGCCAGCAGCTTAGGGGAGGCTGGGACGCAGTATTTT. This encodes CASSLGEAGTQYF.